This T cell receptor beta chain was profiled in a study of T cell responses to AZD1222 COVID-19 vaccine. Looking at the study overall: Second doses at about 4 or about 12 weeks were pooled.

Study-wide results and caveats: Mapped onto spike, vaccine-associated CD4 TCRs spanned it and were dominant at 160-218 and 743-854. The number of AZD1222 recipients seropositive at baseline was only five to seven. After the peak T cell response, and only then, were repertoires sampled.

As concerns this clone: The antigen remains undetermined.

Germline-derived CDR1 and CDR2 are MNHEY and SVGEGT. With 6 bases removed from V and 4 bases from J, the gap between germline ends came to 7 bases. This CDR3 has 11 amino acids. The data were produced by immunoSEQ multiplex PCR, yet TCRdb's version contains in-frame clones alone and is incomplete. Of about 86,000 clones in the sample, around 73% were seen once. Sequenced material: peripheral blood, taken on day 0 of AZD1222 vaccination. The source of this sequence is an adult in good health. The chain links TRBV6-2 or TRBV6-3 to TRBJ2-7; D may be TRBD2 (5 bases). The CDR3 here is CASSRRYEQYF. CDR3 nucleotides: TGTGCCAGCAGCAGGAGGTACGAGCAGTACTTC.